Listed here are 10 T cell receptor beta chains from one sample, sequenced in a study of blood T cell repertoires in COVID-19. Profiling relied on immunoSEQ multiplex PCR, and the TCRdb table lists in-frame clones only, not all of them. Here the sample spans 450,000 or so clones, 90% being singletons. Sequencing input: PBMCs or T cells enriched from blood (not recorded which). These receptors all come from a young man who had recovered from COVID-19.

CDR3 in DNA: TGTGCCAGCAGACCCACCTCCTTCAGCGAAACCTACTACGAGCAGTACTTC. This codes for CASRPTSFSETYYEQYF. The V call is TRBV2, the J call TRBJ2-7; D is uncertain. Deletions cut 6 bases from V and 3 bases from J, with 24 bases between. This CDR3 comprises 17 residues. Germline lookup yields CDR1 SNHLY and CDR2 FYNNEI.

This chain uses TRBV4-1 with TRBJ1-4, with 8 positions matching TRBD1. CDR3 length equals 15 residues. V gave up 4 bases and J gave up 5 bases; unmatched junction bases: 6. Looked up from germline, CDR1 is MGHRA and CDR2 is YSYEKL. The CDR3 spells CASSPRTGYNEKLFF. CDR3 DNA: TGCGCCAGCAGCCCTAGGACAGGGTACAATGAAAAACTGTTTTTT.

The V and J genes are TRBV6-1 and TRBJ1-5; D may be TRBD1 (6 bases). The CDR3 length is 14 residues. The germline CDR1 and CDR2 sequences are MNHNS and SASEGT. The V end was cut by 2 bases, the J end by 3 bases, with 8 bases between. CDR3 nucleotide sequence: TGTGCCAGCAGTGAAACAGGGCTCAATCAGCCCCAGCATTTT. Translated: CASSETGLNQPQHF.

V and J are TRBV5-1 and TRBJ2-3; possibly TRBD1 for D (6 bases). The germline V and J ends were trimmed by 1 base and 6 bases, with 15 bases remaining between them. Per the germline V gene, CDR1 is SGHRS and CDR2 is YFSETQ. CDR3 length: 15 amino acids. This CDR3 reads CASSLSGARADTQYF. The CDR3 region has the DNA TGCGCCAGCAGCTTGTCAGGGGCGAGGGCCGATACGCAGTATTTT.

The V call is TRBV15, the J call TRBJ1-5; 7 bases align to TRBD1. CDR3 length: 14 amino acids. J gave up 6 bases and V 1 base, and 3 bases lay outside the gene matches. The germline V gene encodes CDR1 LNHNV and CDR2 YYDKDF (reference sequence). CDR3 region: CATSRVQGGQPQHF. CDR3 bases: TGTGCCACCAGCAGAGTTCAGGGGGGTCAGCCCCAGCATTTT. The full variable domain, in which reference TRBV15 and TRBJ1-5 provide the parts outside the CDR3, is DAMVIQNPRYQVTQFGKPVTLSCSQTLNHNVMYWYQQKSSQAPKLLFHYYDKDFNNEADTPDNFQSRRPNTSFCFLDIRSPGLGDTAMYLCATSRVQGGQPQHFGDGTRLSIL.

The chain has TRBV27 and TRBJ2-3, with D perhaps TRBD1 (5 bases). The germline V gene encodes CDR1 MNHEY and CDR2 SMNVEV (reference sequence). Trimming cost V 3 bases and J 3 bases, with 10 bases left between them. CDR3 size: 14 residues. DNA of the CDR3: TGTGCCAGCAGTTTCCAGGGTTTAACAGATACGCAGTATTTT. Residues: CASSFQGLTDTQYF.

The gene calls are TRBV10-2 and TRBJ1-5; tentative D call: TRBD1 (6 bases). V dropped 8 bases and J dropped 3 bases, with 11 bases sitting between them. This CDR3 has 13 residues. CDR1 and CDR2 from the germline V gene are WSHSY and SAAADI. The chain's CDR3 is CASVRDTNQPQHF. CDR3 in DNA: TGCGCCAGCGTCCGGGACACCAATCAGCCCCAGCATTTT.

The chain uses TRBV6-5 and TRBJ2-1, with a possible D match to TRBD1 (6 bases). V lost 7 bases and J lost 4, with 14 bases in between. Germline CDR1 reads MNHEY; CDR2 reads SVGAGI. CDR3 length: 14 residues. CDR3 sequence reads: CASNPGGAYNEQFF. The CDR3 nucleotides read TGTGCCAGCAACCCTGGGGGCGCATACAATGAGCAGTTCTTC.

The chain recombines TRBV13 with TRBJ1-1; the D gene is possibly TRBD1 (5 bases). Trimming left V 2 bases short and J 10 bases short, with 11 bases between. The CDR3 length is 12 residues. CDR1 is PRHDT and CDR2 is FYEKMQ in the germline V gene (reference sequence). CDR3 coding DNA: TGTGCCAGCAGCTTATCCAGGGAGGGAGCTTTCTTT. It specifies CASSLSREGAFF.

The rearrangement uses TRBV28 and TRBJ1-3; D is possibly TRBD1 (6 bases). Germline lookup yields CDR1 MDHEN and CDR2 SYDVKM. The CDR3 spans 14 residues. V gave up 4 bases and J gave up 1 base, with 8 bases separating them. The CDR3 sequence: CASSSRGSGNTIYF. CDR3 bases: TGTGCCAGCAGTTCCAGGGGATCTGGAAACACCATATATTTT.